These 10 T cell receptor beta chains were sequenced from one sample in a study of T cells in tuberculosis. The assay was immunoSEQ multiplex PCR, and TCRdb's table has in-frame clones only and misses some. The sample consists of approximately 30,000 clones, about 89% of them appearing once. The sequenced sample was PBMCs. The origin of the receptors is a donor between 5 and 29 years old with latent tuberculosis or without tuberculosis infection.

The chain employs TRBV27 and TRBJ1-2, with TRBD1 as a possible D gene (5 bases). Trimming took 6 bases from V and 4 from J, leaving 12 bases between them. CDR1 is MNHEY, CDR2 SMNVEV, per germline (reference sequence). There are 13 residues in the CDR3. The CDR3 spells CASSFDRSYGYTF. As DNA, the CDR3 is TGTGCCAGCAGCTTCGACAGATCCTATGGCTACACCTTC.

The chain recombines TRBV5-4 with TRBJ2-5; no reliable D call. The germline V gene encodes CDR1 SGHNT and CDR2 YYREEE (reference sequence). The CDR3 loop spans 14 amino acids. The V gene lost 3 bases and the J gene lost 3 bases, with 12 bases spanning the gap. As DNA, the CDR3 is TGTGCCAGCAGCTCCTCGGAGAAAAAAGAGACCCAGTACTTC. This sequence encodes CASSSSEKKETQYF.

The V gene is TRBV10-3, the J gene TRBJ2-7; the D gene is possibly TRBD2 (6 bases). V was trimmed by 1 base and J by 5 bases, leaving 18 bases between them. The germline V gene has CDR1 ENHRY and CDR2 SYGVKD. There are 16 residues in the CDR3. CDR3 in DNA: TGTGCCATCAGTGAGTTCCTCTACAACACGGGGGACGAGCAGTACTTC. Protein sequence: CAISEFLYNTGDEQYF.

This sequence joins TRBV4-1 and TRBJ2-6; a weak D match, TRBD2 (5 bases). This CDR3 has 18 residues. Germline V lookup: CDR1 MGHRA, CDR2 YSYEKL. V dropped 1 base and J dropped 3 bases, with 16 bases sitting between them. Written as DNA, the CDR3 is TGCGCCAGCAGCCAAGTGGGATCTATCGCGGGTGGGGCCAACGTCCTGACTTTC. Translated: CASSQVGSIAGGANVLTF.

The V gene is TRBV6-1, the J gene TRBJ2-7, with 8 positions matching TRBD1. CDR3 length: 15 residues. Germline CDR1 is MNHNS and CDR2 is SASEGT. With 7 bases clipped from V and 3 bases from J, the junction kept 11 bases outside the gene matches. In DNA form, the CDR3 reads TGTGCCAGCATTATAGGACAGGGAAGAGGCTACGAGCAGTACTTC. Translated, it gives CASIIGQGRGYEQYF.

This chain links TRBV28 with TRBJ1-1; D perhaps matches TRBD1 (5 bases). V lost 2 bases to trimming and J lost 5 bases, with 15 bases between them. CDR3 size: 15 residues. Germline loops: CDR1 MDHEN, CDR2 SYDVKM. CDR3 residues: CASSLTQGWGTEAFF. The CDR3 DNA follows: TGTGCCAGCAGTTTAACCCAGGGTTGGGGAACTGAAGCTTTCTTT.

This chain links TRBV4-1 with TRBJ1-6; 9 bases line up with TRBD1. The CDR3 is 15 amino acids. Trimming cost V 2 bases and J 7 bases; bases outside gene matches: 3. Germline V gene data show CDR1 as MGHRA and CDR2 as YSYEKL. In nucleotides, the CDR3 is TGCGCCAGCAGCCAACCGGGACAGGGCAATTCACCCCTCCACTTT. Protein product: CASSQPGQGNSPLHF.

The V and J genes are TRBV28 and TRBJ2-3; the match to TRBD2 covers 7 bases. This CDR3 is 14 amino acids long. Germline V gene sequence: CDR1 MDHEN, CDR2 SYDVKM. After removal of 6 bases from V and 4 bases from J, the junction contained 7 bases not matched to a gene. The CDR3 spells CASSSGGSSDTQYF. The CDR3 DNA is TGTGCCAGCAGCTCGGGCGGGAGCTCAGATACGCAGTATTTT.

The V call is TRBV5-4, the J call TRBJ1-6; D remains ambiguous. Looked up from germline, CDR1 is SGHNT and CDR2 is YYREEE (reference sequence). V was cut by 1 base and J by 0 bases, with 5 bases left in between. This CDR3 contains 15 residues. The CDR3 nucleotides are TGTGCCAGCAGCTTGTCCAGCTCCTATAATTCACCCCTCCACTTT. Its translation: CASSLSSSYNSPLHF.

This sequence joins TRBV7-3 and TRBJ2-6; 7 nucleotides align to TRBD2. Trimming took 8 bases from V and 2 from J; bases not matched to a gene: 12. Germline CDR1 is SGHTA and CDR2 is FQGTGA. This CDR3 is built from 17 residues. Here the CDR3 DNA reads TGTGCCAGCGGGAGGGACCGAGGATTCCCTGGGGCCAACGTCCTGACTTTC. Residues: CASGRDRGFPGANVLTF.